The 9 T cell receptor beta chains listed next were all sequenced from one sample in a study of T cell responses to AZD1222 COVID-19 vaccine (dated by TCRdb to the early 2020s). The library was prepared using the immunoSEQ multiplex PCR assay. TCRdb mirrors the immuneACCESS table, restricted to in-frame sequences. Some clones are absent from its copies; in checked studies, under half trace to an unresolved V gene, and the reason for the others is unknown. In this sample the table shows 150,000 to 200,000 clones, approximately 90% of which occur a single time. The leading ten clones occupy approximately 1.2% of the sample. What the time point label conveys for this sample: about 28 days (+/-7) after the second vaccine dose. Sample: peripheral blood, taken 28 days after the second AZD1222 dose. The receptor set was obtained from an adult who received the AZD1222 COVID-19 vaccine.

The rearrangement uses TRBV6-5 and TRBJ1-2; 8 bases are shared with TRBD1. CDR1 and CDR2 from the germline V gene are MNHEY and SVGAGI. The CDR3 sequence is 14 residues long. J lost 5 bases, V lost 4 bases, and 6 bases had no gene match. CDR3 in amino acids: CASSSGTGHYGYTF. The DNA for the CDR3 is TGTGCCAGCAGTTCCGGGACAGGTCATTATGGCTACACCTTC.

V usage is TRBV6-5 and J usage is TRBJ1-5; a possible D gene is TRBD1 (6 bases). CDR1 and CDR2 (germline): MNHEY, SVGAGI. V lost 8 bases and J lost 3, with 14 bases in between. This CDR3 contains 14 residues. Written as DNA, the CDR3 is TGTGCCAGCTCGGTTGGACAGTCCAATCAGCCCCAGCATTTT. Translation: CASSVGQSNQPQHF.

V gene TRBV25-1 combines with J gene TRBJ1-3; D remains ambiguous. From germline, CDR1 is MGHDK and CDR2 SYGVNS. The CDR3 spans 12 residues. The V end was cut by 8 bases, the J end by 0 bases, with 5 bases between. In DNA, the CDR3 is TGTGCCAGCCGGGGCTCTGGAAACACCATATATTTT. Its protein is CASRGSGNTIYF.

Concerning this clone: This CDR3 is also generated by other DNA sequences in the sample. The V and J genes are TRBV27 and TRBJ2-1; 7 bases align to TRBD2. With 4 bases clipped from V and 0 bases from J, the junction kept 3 bases outside the gene matches. This CDR3 has 15 residues. Germline V CDR1 and CDR2: MNHEY, SMNVEV (reference sequence). The CDR3 spells CASSSSGSSYNEQFF. CDR3 nucleotides: TGTGCCAGCAGTTCTAGCGGAAGCTCCTACAATGAGCAGTTCTTC.

This chain links TRBV18 with TRBJ1-2; 7 nucleotides agree with TRBD1. The CDR3 contains 15 residues. The germline V gene encodes CDR1 KGHSH and CDR2 LQKENI. The V and J ends lost 3 bases and 4 bases, in that order; junction bases with no gene match: 8. As DNA, the CDR3 is TGTGCCAGCTCACCCCCGGGACAGCGATCCTATGGCTACACCTTC. This codes for CASSPPGQRSYGYTF.

The rearrangement joins TRBV20-1 to TRBJ1-2, with D hard to call. The CDR3 totals 13 residues. Germline lookup yields CDR1 DFQATT and CDR2 SNEGSKA (reference sequence). The V end lost 3 bases, the J end lost 0 bases, and 8 bases lay between the germline ends. The CDR3 spells CSASGESNYGYTF. The CDR3 bases are TGCAGTGCTAGTGGAGAGTCTAACTATGGCTACACCTTC.

The rearrangement links TRBV2 to TRBJ2-5; D is uncertain. CDR3 length equals 14 residues. Per germline, CDR1 SNHLY and CDR2 FYNNEI. V was trimmed by 8 bases and J by 1 base, leaving 14 bases between them. CDR3 protein: CASAIFGIQETQYF. DNA for the CDR3: TGTGCCAGCGCAATTTTTGGGATCCAAGAGACCCAGTACTTC. Complete variable domain (other parts from reference TRBV2 and TRBJ2-5): EPEVTQTPSHQVTQMGQEVILRCVPISNHLYFYWYRQILGQKVEFLVSFYNNEISEKSEIFDDQFSVERPDGSNFTLKIRSTKLEDSAMYFCASAIFGIQETQYFGPGTRLLVL.

The V call is TRBV7-9, the J call TRBJ1-1; TRBD1 might be the D (5 bases). Germline CDR1 and CDR2: SEHNR and FQNEAQ (reference sequence). Trimming took 7 bases from V and 1 from J, leaving 10 bases between them. This CDR3 contains 13 residues. The CDR3 here is CASTEQGNTEAFF. The CDR3 nucleotides read TGTGCCAGCACCGAGCAGGGGAACACTGAAGCTTTCTTT.

The rearrangement joins TRBV5-6 to TRBJ1-4, with D unresolved. The CDR3 has 13 amino acids. Deletions cut 4 bases from V and 0 bases from J, with 4 bases between. Germline CDR1 SGHDT, CDR2 YYEEEE. This CDR3 reads CASSLATNEKLFF. The CDR3 DNA sequence: TGTGCCAGCAGCCTGGCAACTAATGAAAAACTGTTTTTT. The variable domain in full, completed from reference TRBV5-6 and TRBJ1-4, reads DAGVTQSPTHLIKTRGQQVTLRCSPKSGHDTVSWYQQALGQGPQFIFQYYEEEERQRGNFPDRFSGHQFPNYSSELNVNALLLGDSALYLCASSLATNEKLFFGSGTQLSVL.